This T cell receptor (beta chain) appears in the sequencing data of a study of siplizumab effects on memory and regulatory T cells. Study-wide results and limits: Both greater diversity than memory cells and a major contribution to the alloresponse seemed to characterize naive T cells. Whether proliferating Tregs in siplizumab cultures suppress was not functionally confirmed. A naive or memory phenotype could not be assigned to roughly 80-95% of the proliferating CD4+ or CD8+ clones.

Of note for this clone: Its antigen is not identified.

TCRdb's table, derived via immunoSEQ multiplex PCR, lists solely in-frame clones and lacks some. Of about 52,000 clones in the sample, about 97% were seen once. The V and J ends lost 5 bases and 5 bases, in that order; junction bases with no gene match: 4. CDR1 is SGHNT and CDR2 is YENEEA in the germline V gene. This CDR3 has 15 amino acids. This sequence was found in a human donor in good health. Specimen: naive CD4+ T cells sorted from blood. The chain couples TRBV11-3 to TRBJ2-2; 11 bases agree with TRBD1. The CDR3 nucleotides are TGTGCCAGCAGCCCCCGGGACAGGGGGACCGGGGAGCTGTTTTTT. It yields the protein CASSPRDRGTGELFF.